The next 2 T cell receptor beta chains were all read from a single sample in a study of shared clonotypes between healthy human individuals. Only CD45RO-negative cells positively selected for CCR7 counted as naive CD8 cells, so terminally differentiated effector memory CD45RA+ cells were excluded. Assay: immunoSEQ multiplex PCR; the TCRdb copy retains only in-frame clones and omits some. This repertoire shows about 750,000 clones, about 91% found once; its top ten account for about 25%. Sample: naive CD8+ T cells sorted from blood. These receptors all come from a man aged 25-40 years in good health.

The table lists this clone with many counts. Other DNA sequences in the sample encode the same CDR3. V gene TRBV6-4 combines with J gene TRBJ2-6; D tentatively reads TRBD1 or TRBD2 (5 bases each). Trimming left V 3 bases short and J 2 bases short, with 5 bases between. In germline, CDR1 is MRHNA, CDR2 SNTAGT. This CDR3 spans 14 amino acids. The DNA for the CDR3 is TGTGCCAGCAGTGAGGGGGCTGGGGCCAACGTCCTGACTTTC. Translating gives CASSEGAGANVLTF.

The CDR3 nucleotides are TGTGCCTGGAGTGGGGCAGGGAACACCATATATTTT. This gives the protein CAWSGAGNTIYF. The chain is built from TRBV30 and TRBJ1-3; possibly TRBD1 for D (5 bases). V was pared by 1 base and J by 7 bases, with 8 bases between. There are 12 residues in the CDR3. Germline CDR1 reads GTSNPN; CDR2 reads SVGIG (reference sequence).